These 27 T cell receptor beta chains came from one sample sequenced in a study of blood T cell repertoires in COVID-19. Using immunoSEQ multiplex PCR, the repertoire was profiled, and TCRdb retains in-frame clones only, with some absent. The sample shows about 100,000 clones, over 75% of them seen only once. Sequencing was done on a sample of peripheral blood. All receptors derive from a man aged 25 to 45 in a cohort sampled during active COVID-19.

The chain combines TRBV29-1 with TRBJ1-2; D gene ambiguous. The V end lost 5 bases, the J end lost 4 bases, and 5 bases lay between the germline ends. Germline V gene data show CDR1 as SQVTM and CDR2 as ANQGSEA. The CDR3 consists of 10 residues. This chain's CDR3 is CSVRGYGYTF. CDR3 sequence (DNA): TGCAGCGTTCGGGGCTATGGCTACACCTTC.

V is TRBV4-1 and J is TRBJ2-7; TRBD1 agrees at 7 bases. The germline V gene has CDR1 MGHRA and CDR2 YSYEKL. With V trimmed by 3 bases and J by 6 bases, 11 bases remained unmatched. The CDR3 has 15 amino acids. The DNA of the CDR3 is TGCGCCAGCAGCCAGGGGGCAAGGGGGCCGCCCGAGCAGTACTTC. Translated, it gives CASSQGARGPPEQYF.

CDR3 amino acids: CASSLVRGYEQYF. Here the CDR3 DNA reads TGTGCCAGCAGTTTGGTCAGGGGGTACGAGCAGTACTTC. The chain is built from TRBV28 and TRBJ2-7; TRBD1 matches at 7 bases. Germline V lookup: CDR1 MDHEN, CDR2 SYDVKM. The CDR3 loop spans 13 amino acids. V was pared by 3 bases and J by 4 bases, with 3 bases of the junction left unmatched.

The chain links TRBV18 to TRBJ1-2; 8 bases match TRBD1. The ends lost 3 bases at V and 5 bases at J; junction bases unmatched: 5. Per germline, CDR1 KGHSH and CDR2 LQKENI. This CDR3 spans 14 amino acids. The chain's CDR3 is CASSPGQGLYGYTF. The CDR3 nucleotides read TGTGCCAGCTCACCCGGACAGGGATTATATGGCTACACCTTC.

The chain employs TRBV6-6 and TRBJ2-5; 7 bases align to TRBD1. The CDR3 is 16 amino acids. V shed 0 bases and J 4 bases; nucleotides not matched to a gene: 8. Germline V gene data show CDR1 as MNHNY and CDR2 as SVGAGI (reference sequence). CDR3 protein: CASSYSHLRGRETQYF. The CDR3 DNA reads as TGTGCCAGCAGTTACTCCCATCTGAGGGGGCGAGAGACCCAGTACTTC.

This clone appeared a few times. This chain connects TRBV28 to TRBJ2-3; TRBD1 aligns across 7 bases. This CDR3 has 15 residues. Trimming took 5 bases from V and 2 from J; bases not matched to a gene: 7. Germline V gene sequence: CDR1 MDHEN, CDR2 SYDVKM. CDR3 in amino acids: CASSLGTEDTDTQYF. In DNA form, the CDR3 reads TGTGCCAGCAGTCTCGGGACAGAAGACACAGATACGCAGTATTTT.

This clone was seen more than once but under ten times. The CDR3: CASGGQGVVSGEQYF. DNA for the CDR3: TGTGCCAGCGGCGGACAGGGAGTTGTTTCGGGCGAGCAGTACTTC. The chain couples TRBV2 to TRBJ2-7; 8 nucleotides align to TRBD1. This CDR3 is built from 15 residues. Germline CDR1 is SNHLY and CDR2 is FYNNEI. Trimming at V came to 8 bases and at J to 6 bases, leaving 15 bases not matched to a gene.

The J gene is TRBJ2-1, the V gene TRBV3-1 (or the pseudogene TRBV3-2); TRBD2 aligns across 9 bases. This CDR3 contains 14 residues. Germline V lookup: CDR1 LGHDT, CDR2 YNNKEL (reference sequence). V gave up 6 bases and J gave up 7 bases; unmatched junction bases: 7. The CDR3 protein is CASRRGLARNEQFF. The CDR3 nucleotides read TGTGCCAGCAGACGAGGACTAGCGCGTAATGAGCAGTTCTTC.

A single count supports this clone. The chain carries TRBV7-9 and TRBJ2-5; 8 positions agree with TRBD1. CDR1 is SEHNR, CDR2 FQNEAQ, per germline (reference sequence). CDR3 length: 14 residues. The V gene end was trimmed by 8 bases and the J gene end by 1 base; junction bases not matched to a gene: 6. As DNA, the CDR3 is TGTGCCAGCGGCGACAGGGGCTTCCAAGAGACCCAGTACTTC. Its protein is CASGDRGFQETQYF.

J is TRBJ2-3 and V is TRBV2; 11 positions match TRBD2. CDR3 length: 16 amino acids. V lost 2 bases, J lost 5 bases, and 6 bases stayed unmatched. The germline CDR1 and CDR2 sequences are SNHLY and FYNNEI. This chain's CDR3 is CASSERLAGGLDTQYF. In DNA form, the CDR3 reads TGTGCCAGCAGTGAACGGCTAGCGGGGGGATTAGATACGCAGTATTTT.

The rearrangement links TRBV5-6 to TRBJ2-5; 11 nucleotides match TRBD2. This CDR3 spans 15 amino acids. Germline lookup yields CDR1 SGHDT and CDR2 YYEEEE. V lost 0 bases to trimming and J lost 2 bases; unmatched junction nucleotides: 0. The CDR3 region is CASSLGLAGQETQYF. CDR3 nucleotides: TGTGCCAGCAGCTTGGGACTAGCGGGGCAAGAGACCCAGTACTTC. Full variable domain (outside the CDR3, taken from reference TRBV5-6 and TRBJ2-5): DAGVTQSPTHLIKTRGQQVTLRCSPKSGHDTVSWYQQALGQGPQFIFQYYEEEERQRGNFPDRFSGHQFPNYSSELNVNALLLGDSALYLCASSLGLAGQETQYFGPGTRLLVL.

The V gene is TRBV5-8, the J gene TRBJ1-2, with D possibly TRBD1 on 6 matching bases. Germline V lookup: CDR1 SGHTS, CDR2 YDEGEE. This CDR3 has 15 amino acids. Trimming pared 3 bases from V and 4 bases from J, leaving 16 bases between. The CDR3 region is CASSSADRPLYGYTF. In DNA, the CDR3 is TGTGCCAGCAGCTCCGCTGACAGGCCCCTCTATGGCTACACCTTC. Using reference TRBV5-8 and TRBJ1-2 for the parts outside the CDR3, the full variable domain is EAGVTQSPTHLIKTRGQQATLRCSPISGHTSVYWYQQALGLGLQFLLWYDEGEERNRGNFPPRFSGRQFPNYSSELNVNALELEDSALYLCASSSADRPLYGYTFGSGTRLTVV.

The CDR3 bases are TGTGCCAGCAGCGTAGTATCATGGGACAGGACGGGAGGCTACACCTTC. Translated: CASSVVSWDRTGGYTF. The chain uses TRBV9 and TRBJ1-2; 8 bases agree with TRBD1. The germline gives CDR1 SGDLS, CDR2 YYNGEE. The ends lost 0 bases at V and 8 bases at J; junction bases unmatched: 12. The CDR3 sequence is 16 residues long. The full variable domain, with the rest looked up from reference TRBV9 and TRBJ1-2, is DSGVTQTPKHLITATGQRVTLRCSPRSGDLSVYWYQQSLDQGLQFLIQYYNGEERAKGNILERFSAQQFPDLHSELNLSSLELGDSALYFCASSVVSWDRTGGYTFGSGTRLTVV.

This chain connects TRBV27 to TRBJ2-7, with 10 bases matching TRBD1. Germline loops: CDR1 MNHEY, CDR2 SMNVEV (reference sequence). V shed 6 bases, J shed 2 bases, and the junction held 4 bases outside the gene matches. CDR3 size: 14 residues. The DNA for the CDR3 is TGTGCCAGCAGCGGGACAGGGGACCCCTACGAGCAGTACTTC. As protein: CASSGTGDPYEQYF.

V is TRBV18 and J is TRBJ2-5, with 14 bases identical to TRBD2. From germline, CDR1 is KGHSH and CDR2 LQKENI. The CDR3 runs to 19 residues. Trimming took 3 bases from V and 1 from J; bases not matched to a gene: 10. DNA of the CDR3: TGTGCCAGCTCACCGACGGGGGGACTAGCGGGGGAAATCCAAGAGACCCAGTACTTC. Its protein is CASSPTGGLAGEIQETQYF.

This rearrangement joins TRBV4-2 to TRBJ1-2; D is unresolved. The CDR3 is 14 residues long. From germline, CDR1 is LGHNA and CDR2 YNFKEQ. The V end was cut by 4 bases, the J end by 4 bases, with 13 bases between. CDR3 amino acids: CASSPLKEGYGYTF. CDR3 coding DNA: TGTGCCAGCAGCCCACTTAAGGAGGGCTATGGCTACACCTTC.

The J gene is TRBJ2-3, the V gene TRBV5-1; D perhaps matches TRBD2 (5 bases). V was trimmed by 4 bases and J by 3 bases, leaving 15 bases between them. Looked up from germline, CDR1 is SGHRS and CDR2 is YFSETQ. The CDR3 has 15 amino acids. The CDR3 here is CASSPEAGSTDTQYF. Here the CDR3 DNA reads TGCGCCAGCAGCCCGGAGGCGGGTAGTACAGATACGCAGTATTTT.

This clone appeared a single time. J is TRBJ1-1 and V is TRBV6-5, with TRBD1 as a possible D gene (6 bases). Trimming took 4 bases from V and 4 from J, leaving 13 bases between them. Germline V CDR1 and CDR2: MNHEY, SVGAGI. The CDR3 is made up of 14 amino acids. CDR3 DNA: TGTGCCAGCAGTTTATCTGGGGGGGCCACTGAAGCTTTCTTT. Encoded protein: CASSLSGGATEAFF.

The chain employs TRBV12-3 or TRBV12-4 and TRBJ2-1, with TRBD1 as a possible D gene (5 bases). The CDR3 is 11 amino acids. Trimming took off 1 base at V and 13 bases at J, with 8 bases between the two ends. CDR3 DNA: TGTGCCAGCAGTTTAGGGGGCGAACAGTTCTTC. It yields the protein CASSLGGEQFF.

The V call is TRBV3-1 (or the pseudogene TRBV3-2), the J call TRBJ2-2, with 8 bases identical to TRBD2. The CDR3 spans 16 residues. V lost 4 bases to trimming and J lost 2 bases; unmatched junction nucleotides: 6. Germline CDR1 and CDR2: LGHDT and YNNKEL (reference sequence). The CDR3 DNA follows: TGTGCCAGCAGCCCCGGGGGGGGGCGCAACACCGGGGAGCTGTTTTTT. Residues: CASSPGGGRNTGELFF.

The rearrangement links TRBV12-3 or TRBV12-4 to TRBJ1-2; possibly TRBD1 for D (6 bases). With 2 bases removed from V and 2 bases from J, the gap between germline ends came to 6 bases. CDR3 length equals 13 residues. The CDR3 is CASSLQGNYGYTF. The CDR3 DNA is TGTGCCAGCAGTTTACAGGGGAACTATGGCTACACCTTC.

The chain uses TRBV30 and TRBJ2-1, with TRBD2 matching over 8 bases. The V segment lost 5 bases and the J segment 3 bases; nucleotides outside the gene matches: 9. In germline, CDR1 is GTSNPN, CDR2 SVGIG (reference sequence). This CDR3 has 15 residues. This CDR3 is CAWAGGVRYYNEQFF. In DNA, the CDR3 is TGTGCCTGGGCCGGGGGGGTCAGGTACTACAATGAGCAGTTCTTC.

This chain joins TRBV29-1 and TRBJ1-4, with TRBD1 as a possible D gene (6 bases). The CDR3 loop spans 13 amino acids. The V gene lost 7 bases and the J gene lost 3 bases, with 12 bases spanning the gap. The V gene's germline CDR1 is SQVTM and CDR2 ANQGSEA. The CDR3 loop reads CSALGAPNEKLFF. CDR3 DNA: TGCAGCGCATTGGGGGCTCCTAATGAAAAACTGTTTTTT. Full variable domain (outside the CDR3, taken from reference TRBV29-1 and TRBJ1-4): SAVISQKPSRDICQRGTSLTIQCQVDSQVTMMFWYRQQPGQSLTLIATANQGSEATYESGFVIDKFPISRPNLTFSTLTVSNMSPEDSSIYLCSALGAPNEKLFFGSGTQLSVL.

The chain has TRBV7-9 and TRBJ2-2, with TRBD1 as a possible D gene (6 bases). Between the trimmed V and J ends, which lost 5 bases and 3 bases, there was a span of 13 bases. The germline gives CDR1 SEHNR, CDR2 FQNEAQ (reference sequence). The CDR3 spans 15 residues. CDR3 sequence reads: CASSLRGSDTGELFF. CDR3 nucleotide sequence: TGTGCCAGCAGCCTCAGGGGTAGTGACACCGGGGAGCTGTTTTTT.

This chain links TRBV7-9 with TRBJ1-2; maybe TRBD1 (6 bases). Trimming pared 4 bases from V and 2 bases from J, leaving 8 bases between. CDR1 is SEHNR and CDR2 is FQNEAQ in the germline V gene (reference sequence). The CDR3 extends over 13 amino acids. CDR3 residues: CASSSQGNYGYTF. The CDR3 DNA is TGTGCCAGCAGCTCACAGGGAAACTATGGCTACACCTTC.

In DNA, the CDR3 is TGTGCCAGTAGTCGTTTCGGACAGGGGTCCACTGAAGCTTTCTTT. Protein sequence: CASSRFGQGSTEAFF. The rearrangement uses TRBV19 and TRBJ1-1; 9 bases align to TRBD1. Germline loops: CDR1 LNHDA, CDR2 SQIVND (reference sequence). This CDR3 is built from 15 residues. J was trimmed by 4 bases and V by 5 bases; bases with no gene match: 8. The whole variable domain, remainder taken from reference TRBV19 and TRBJ1-1, is DGGITQSPKYLFRKEGQNVTLSCEQNLNHDAMYWYRQDPGQGLRLIYYSQIVNDFQKGDIAEGYSVSREKKESFPLTVTSAQKNPTAFYLCASSRFGQGSTEAFFGQGTRLTVV.

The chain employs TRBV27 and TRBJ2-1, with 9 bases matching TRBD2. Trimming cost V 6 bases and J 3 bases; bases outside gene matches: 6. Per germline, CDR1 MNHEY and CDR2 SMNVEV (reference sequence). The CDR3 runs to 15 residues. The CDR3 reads CASSSGLANYNEQFF. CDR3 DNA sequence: TGTGCCAGCAGCTCCGGACTAGCGAACTACAATGAGCAGTTCTTC.